The 5 T cell receptor beta chains reported below all come from one sample, sequenced in a study of T-cell memory formation after mild COVID-19. TCRdb used MiXCR to reprocess the 5' RACE reads, holding one entry per CDR3 protein. The data show 400,000 to 550,000 distinct CDR3 sequences, around a quarter seen once. The source material was PBMCs or a T cell subset sorted from them (not recorded which). These receptors were obtained from an adult woman who had mild COVID-19 (a few samples of this study predate the infection). Cell type and time point are not known.

This clonotype has only a few counts. The chain recombines TRBV7-3 with TRBJ2-5, with D uncertain. The CDR3 covers 17 residues. The V end lost 5 bases, the J end lost 5 bases, and 24 bases lay between the germline ends. CDR1 and CDR2 (germline): SGHTA, FQGTGA. The CDR3 region is CASSNKGPHSARETQYF. The CDR3 bases are TGTGCCAGCAGCAACAAAGGGCCTCATTCGGCCAGGGAGACCCAGTACTTC.

V usage is TRBV7-9 and J usage is TRBJ1-1; D not resolved. The CDR3 spans 15 residues. CDR1 is SEHNR and CDR2 is FQNEAQ in the germline V gene (reference sequence). V lost 0 bases to trimming and J lost 2 bases, with 10 bases between them. As DNA, the CDR3 is TGTGCCAGCAGCTTAGCAGGGTTGGACAACACTGAAGCTTTCTTT. It specifies CASSLAGLDNTEAFF.

The chain joins TRBV9 to TRBJ2-3; possible D gene TRBD1, 5 bases. Germline V gene data show CDR1 as SGDLS and CDR2 as YYNGEE. The CDR3 extends over 14 amino acids. The V gene lost 2 bases and the J gene lost 0 bases, with 7 bases spanning the gap. CDR3 sequence (DNA): TGTGCCAGCAGCGTCCAGGGCAGCACAGATACGCAGTATTTT. It is translated as CASSVQGSTDTQYF. The full variable domain, rest sourced from reference TRBV9 and TRBJ2-3, is DSGVTQTPKHLITATGQRVTLRCSPRSGDLSVYWYQQSLDQGLQFLIQYYNGEERAKGNILERFSAQQFPDLHSELNLSSLELGDSALYFCASSVQGSTDTQYFGPGTRLTVL.

The CDR3 is CASSKDSMYGYTF. The CDR3 nucleotides read TGTGCCAGCAGTAAGGACAGCATGTATGGCTACACCTTC. This chain uses TRBV12-3 or TRBV12-4 with TRBJ1-2; D might be TRBD1 (6 bases). This CDR3 region has 13 residues. V was cut by 5 bases and J by 5 bases, with 12 bases left in between.

The chain is built from TRBV6-5 and TRBJ1-1; D is uncertain. Trimming took off 0 bases at V and 3 bases at J, with 11 bases between the two ends. This CDR3 spans 15 amino acids. Germline-derived CDR1 and CDR2 are MNHEY and SVGAGI. CDR3 in amino acids: CASSYSFGLDTEAFF. CDR3 DNA: TGTGCCAGCAGTTACTCCTTCGGACTGGACACTGAAGCTTTCTTT.